These 23 T cell receptor beta chains share one sample of origin, sequenced in a study of T cell repertoires in cytomegalovirus infection. TCRdb re-derived calls from the reads in MiXCR, one entry per CDR3 protein. Of approximately 260,000 distinct CDR3 sequences listed, about 18% are singletons. What was sequenced was CD8+ T cells from PBMCs. The receptors come from a human donor in good health (CMV status not recorded). Some clones in this sample may be carry-over from other donors' samples.

The sample holds a few counts of this clonotype. The rearrangement joins TRBV12-3 or TRBV12-4 to TRBJ2-7, with no clear D. Trimming left V 6 bases short and J 2 bases short, with 11 bases between. The length of the CDR3 is 13 residues. CDR3 residues: CASRPTWTYEQYF. CDR3 sequence (DNA): TGTGCCAGCAGACCCACATGGACCTACGAGCAGTACTTC.

This clonotype has a handful of counts. CDR3 DNA: TGTGCCAGCAGTGATAATTTCTACGAGCAGTACTTC. This translates into CASSDNFYEQYF. The V gene is TRBV2, the J gene TRBJ2-7; D is undetermined. The CDR3 has 12 amino acids. Per the germline V gene, CDR1 is SNHLY and CDR2 is FYNNEI. Trimming took off 3 bases at V and 3 bases at J, with 6 bases between the two ends.

This clonotype was seen many times. The chain links TRBV7-9 to TRBJ1-2, with 7 bases fitting TRBD1. Germline V lookup: CDR1 SEHNR, CDR2 FQNEAQ (reference sequence). Germline trimming cut 2 bases from V and 4 bases from J; bases unmatched to any gene: 7. The CDR3 loop spans 15 amino acids. This chain's CDR3 is CASSLSGDSSYGYTF. The DNA of the CDR3 is TGTGCCAGCAGCTTATCTGGGGACAGTAGCTATGGCTACACCTTC.

The chain is built from TRBV4-1 and TRBJ2-1; D is ambiguous. The CDR3 covers 18 residues. Germline V gives CDR1 MGHRA, CDR2 YSYEKL. Trimming removed 3 bases at V and 6 bases at J, with 24 bases between. The CDR3 coding sequence is TGCGCCAGCAGCCATCCTCGAACTACTGAGACTGGAACCAATGAGCAGTTCTTC. This translates into CASSHPRTTETGTNEQFF.

In this sample, this clonotype turned up a few times. The chain's CDR3 is CSARTGAEETQYF. CDR3 DNA: TGCAGTGCTAGGACAGGGGCAGAAGAGACCCAGTACTTC. This chain joins TRBV20-1 and TRBJ2-5; 8 nucleotides align to TRBD1. The CDR3 loop spans 13 amino acids. The ends lost 3 bases at V and 3 bases at J; junction bases unmatched: 3. Per the germline V gene, CDR1 is DFQATT and CDR2 is SNEGSKA (reference sequence).

This clonotype was recorded a few times. V is TRBV6-2 or TRBV6-3 and J is TRBJ1-2; 7 bases map to TRBD1. This CDR3 is 16 amino acids long. Germline V lookup: CDR1 MNHEY, CDR2 SVGEGT. Germline trimming cut 0 bases from V and 4 bases from J; bases unmatched to any gene: 8. The CDR3 is CASSYSRDRGIYGYTF. The DNA for the CDR3 is TGTGCCAGCAGTTACTCGAGGGACAGAGGTATCTATGGCTACACCTTC.

This clonotype was seen a handful of times. This chain connects TRBV10-3 to TRBJ1-2; 9 bases are a match to TRBD1. V dropped 8 bases and J dropped 4; count of bases not matched to a gene: 23. The CDR3 consists of 19 residues. CDR1 and CDR2 (germline): ENHRY, SYGVKD. CDR3 region: CAISAGTGGGTGRFYGYTF. CDR3 coding DNA: TGTGCCATCTCAGCCGGAACTGGGGGGGGGACAGGGCGATTCTATGGCTACACCTTC.

This clonotype showed up many times. The chain recombines TRBV6-2 or TRBV6-3 with TRBJ1-5; TRBD1 agrees at 8 bases. This CDR3 has 15 residues. V lost 5 bases and J lost 4; bases outside the gene matches: 7. From germline, CDR1 is MNHEY and CDR2 SVGEGT. In DNA, the CDR3 is TGTGCCAGCAGTCCTGGACAGGGCCCAAATCAGCCCCAGCATTTT. This sequence encodes CASSPGQGPNQPQHF.

The sample holds a few counts of this clonotype. V usage is TRBV19 and J usage is TRBJ2-1; D is undetermined. The germline gives CDR1 LNHDA, CDR2 SQIVND (reference sequence). This CDR3 contains 12 residues. The ends were cut back, 6 bases at V and 7 bases at J, with 10 bases in the middle. The CDR3 bases are TGTGCCAGTAGCCCCGGTACTAATGAGCAGTTCTTC. Amino acids: CASSPGTNEQFF.

The rearrangement uses TRBV5-6 and TRBJ1-1; tentatively, D is TRBD1 (6 bases). V lost 6 bases to trimming and J lost 1 base, with 13 bases between them. This CDR3 region has 14 residues. CDR1 is SGHDT, CDR2 YYEEEE, per germline. For the CDR3, the DNA is TGTGCCAGCATCAGGGGCATCGGGAACACTGAAGCTTTCTTT. As protein: CASIRGIGNTEAFF.

This clonotype has at least ten counts. This chain joins TRBV25-1 and TRBJ1-1; a possible D gene is TRBD1 (6 bases). The germline gives CDR1 MGHDK, CDR2 SYGVNS. This CDR3 is built from 14 residues. The V end was cut by 4 bases, the J end by 11 bases, with 20 bases between. As DNA, the CDR3 is TGTGCCAGCAGTGCCCCAGGCTTGCAGGGGAATGCTTTCTTT. Its protein product is CASSAPGLQGNAFF.

The CDR3 region has the DNA TGTGCCAGCAGCCAGGTAGGGGCAGGGCGGTACACTGAAGCTTTCTTT. Its translation is CASSQVGAGRYTEAFF. This rearrangement joins TRBV28 to TRBJ1-1, with D perhaps matching TRBD1 (5 bases). This CDR3 region has 16 residues. V shed 6 bases and J shed 3 bases, with 20 bases lying between them. The germline gives CDR1 MDHEN, CDR2 SYDVKM.

This clonotype was seen at least ten times. CDR3 amino acids: CASKDPGGNQPQHF. CDR3 in DNA: TGTGCCAGCAAGGACCCAGGGGGCAATCAGCCCCAGCATTTT. The chain uses TRBV28 and TRBJ1-5, with a weak D call TRBD1 (6 bases). CDR3 size: 14 residues. V was pared by 7 bases and J by 2 bases, with 12 bases between. The germline CDR1 and CDR2 sequences are MDHEN and SYDVKM.

The chain has TRBV19 and TRBJ2-5; D perhaps matches TRBD2 (5 bases). Germline assignment: CDR1 LNHDA and CDR2 SQIVND (reference sequence). Deletions cut 1 base from V and 3 bases from J, with 12 bases between. The CDR3 has 15 amino acids. The CDR3 sequence is CASSIVFRGEETQYF. For the CDR3, the DNA is TGTGCCAGTAGTATAGTGTTCCGGGGAGAAGAGACCCAGTACTTC.

Ten or more counts support this clonotype. The chain joins TRBV7-2 to TRBJ1-5; D gene ambiguous. The CDR3 consists of 15 residues. CDR1 SGHTA and CDR2 FQGNSA come from the germline V gene. V lost 5 bases and J lost 0, with 11 bases in between. The CDR3 region has the DNA TGTGCCAGCAGCCCGGAGGTCACTAGCAATCAGCCCCAGCATTTT. Its translation is CASSPEVTSNQPQHF.

The chain employs TRBV24-1 and TRBJ1-2, with D possibly matching TRBD1 (6 bases). V lost 3 bases and J 6 bases, leaving 10 bases between the germline ends. There are 13 residues in the CDR3. Per the germline V gene, CDR1 is KGHDR and CDR2 is SFDVKD. The CDR3 nucleotides are TGTGCCACCAGTGATGGCAGGGGCCATGGCTACACCTTC. Residues: CATSDGRGHGYTF.

The chain is built from TRBV5-1 and TRBJ1-1; 7 bases match TRBD1. This CDR3 is 15 amino acids long. Per germline, CDR1 SGHRS and CDR2 YFSETQ. Trimming cost V 3 bases and J 0 bases; bases outside gene matches: 5. The CDR3 nucleotides are TGCGCCAGCAGCTCGGAGACAGGGCTGAACACTGAAGCTTTCTTT. Residues: CASSSETGLNTEAFF. The full variable domain, rest sourced from reference TRBV5-1 and TRBJ1-1, is KAGVTQTPRYLIKTRGQQVTLSCSPISGHRSVSWYQQTPGQGLQFLFEYFSETQRNKGNFPGRFSGRQFSNSRSEMNVSTLELGDSALYLCASSSETGLNTEAFFGQGTRLTVV.

This clonotype has a count of ten or more. The genes are TRBV7-9 and TRBJ2-1; D is perhaps TRBD2 (7 bases). The CDR3 runs to 13 residues. Trimming stripped 5 bases from V and 9 bases from J, with 14 bases between. CDR1 is SEHNR, CDR2 FQNEAQ, per germline (reference sequence). CDR3 protein: CASSPLGGPEQFF. Here the CDR3 DNA reads TGTGCCAGCAGCCCCCTCGGGGGGCCTGAGCAGTTCTTC.

This rearrangement joins TRBV9 to TRBJ2-2, with D unresolved. Looked up from germline, CDR1 is SGDLS and CDR2 is YYNGEE. The CDR3 has 17 amino acids. Trimming removed 4 bases from V and 3 bases from J, with 19 bases in between. The CDR3 DNA is TGTGCCAGCAGCTCCCCTAAAGACGACTCTTACACCGGGGAGCTGTTTTTT. Translating gives CASSSPKDDSYTGELFF.

This clonotype was counted a few times. V usage is TRBV10-3 and J usage is TRBJ1-1; 7 nucleotides line up with TRBD1. Germline trimming cut 2 bases from V and 5 bases from J; bases unmatched to any gene: 5. The CDR3 is 14 residues long. Germline CDR1 ENHRY, CDR2 SYGVKD. Here the CDR3 DNA reads TGTGCCATCAGTGAGGGCAGGGGGTATACTGAAGCTTTCTTT. Translated, it gives CAISEGRGYTEAFF.

The chain combines TRBV5-8 with TRBJ1-5, with D unclear. V was clipped by 4 bases and J by 6 bases, with 11 bases between them. CDR3 length: 13 amino acids. The germline gives CDR1 SGHTS, CDR2 YDEGEE. In DNA, the CDR3 is TGTGCCAGCAGCCCCAGACCCCGTCAGCCCCAGCATTTT. This codes for CASSPRPRQPQHF. Looking up the rest from reference TRBV5-8 and TRBJ1-5 gives the full variable domain: EAGVTQSPTHLIKTRGQQATLRCSPISGHTSVYWYQQALGLGLQFLLWYDEGEERNRGNFPPRFSGRQFPNYSSELNVNALELEDSALYLCASSPRPRQPQHFGDGTRLSIL.

The chain is built from TRBV2 and TRBJ1-1; weak D call: TRBD1 (5 bases). Trimming took 6 bases from V and 1 from J, leaving 15 bases between them. There are 15 residues in the CDR3. Germline V gene lookup returns CDR1 SNHLY and CDR2 FYNNEI. The CDR3 bases are TGTGCCAGCAGGGACTGGGGGGACCCGAACACTGAAGCTTTCTTT. Its translation: CASRDWGDPNTEAFF.

There are many counts of this clonotype. The J gene is TRBJ2-3, the V gene TRBV28, with D possibly TRBD2 on 6 matching bases. V lost 7 bases and J lost 2, with 19 bases in between. Germline values: CDR1 MDHEN, CDR2 SYDVKM. The CDR3 is made up of 16 amino acids. As DNA, the CDR3 is TGTGCCAGCACCTTCGGCGTTGGGGGGACCACAGATACGCAGTATTTT. Its protein is CASTFGVGGTTDTQYF.